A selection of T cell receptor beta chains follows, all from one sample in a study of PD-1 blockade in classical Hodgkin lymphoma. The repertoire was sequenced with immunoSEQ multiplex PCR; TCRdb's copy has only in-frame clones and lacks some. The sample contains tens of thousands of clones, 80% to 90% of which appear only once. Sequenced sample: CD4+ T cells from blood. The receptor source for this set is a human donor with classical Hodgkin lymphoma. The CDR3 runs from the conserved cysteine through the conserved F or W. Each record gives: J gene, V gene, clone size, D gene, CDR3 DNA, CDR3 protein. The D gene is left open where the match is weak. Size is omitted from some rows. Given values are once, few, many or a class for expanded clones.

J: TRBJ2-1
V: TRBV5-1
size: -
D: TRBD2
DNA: TGCGCCAGCAGCCCGACCGGGACTAGCGGGAGCTATGAGCAGTTCTTC
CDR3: CASSPTGTSGSYEQFF

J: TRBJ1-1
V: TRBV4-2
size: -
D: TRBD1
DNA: TGTGCCAGCAGCCCAGAGACAGGGTTGATAGGTAACACTGAAGCTTTCTTT
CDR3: CASSPETGLIGNTEAFF

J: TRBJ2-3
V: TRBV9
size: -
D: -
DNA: TGTGCCAGCAGCGTACTGACTAGCACAGATACGCAGTATTTT
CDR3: CASSVLTSTDTQYF

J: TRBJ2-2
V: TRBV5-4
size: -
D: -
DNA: TGTGCCAGCAGCCCCTCAGGACAGAATCCCACCGGGGAGCTGTTTTTT
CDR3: CASSPSGQNPTGELFF

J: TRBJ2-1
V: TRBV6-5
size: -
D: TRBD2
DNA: TGTGCCAGCAGTCTTCTAGCGGGGGGGATGGGAGAGCAGTTCTTC
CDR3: CASSLLAGGMGEQFF

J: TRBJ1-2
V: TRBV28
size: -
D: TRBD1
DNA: TGTGCCAGCAGTTTATTGGGACAGGGGTTCTATGGCTACACCTTC
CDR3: CASSLLGQGFYGYTF

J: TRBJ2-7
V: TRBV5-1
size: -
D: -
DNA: TGCGCCAGCAGCTCCCGGGACGAGCAGTACTTC
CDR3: CASSSRDEQYF

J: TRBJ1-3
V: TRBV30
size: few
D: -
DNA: TGTGCCTCCATTGCTGCCCGGGGAACCATATATTTT
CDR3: CASIAARGTIYF

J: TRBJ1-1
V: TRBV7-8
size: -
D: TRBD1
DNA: TGTGCCAGCAGGATTGAAAGGGACAGGGGGCGCGAAGCTTTCTTT
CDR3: CASRIERDRGREAFF

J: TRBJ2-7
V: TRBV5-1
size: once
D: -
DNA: TGCGCCAGCAGCTTGGCAGGGGCAGGGGACGAGCAGTACTTC
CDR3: CASSLAGAGDEQYF

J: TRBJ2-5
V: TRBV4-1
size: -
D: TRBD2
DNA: TGCGCCAGCAGCCAAGGGAATAGCGGGGGTGAAGAGACCCAGTACTTC
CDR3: CASSQGNSGGEETQYF

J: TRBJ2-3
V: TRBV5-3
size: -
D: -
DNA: TGTGCCAGAAGCTTCGGCCGGGGGTCGGCAGGGTTAACAGATACGCAGTATTTT
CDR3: CARSFGRGSAGLTDTQYF

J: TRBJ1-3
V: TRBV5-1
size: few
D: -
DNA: TGCGCCAGCAGCTTGTATCCTAATGGCGGTAGCACCATATATTTT
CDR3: CASSLYPNGGSTIYF

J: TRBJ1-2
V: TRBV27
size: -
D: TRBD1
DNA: TGTGCCAGCCGGTCAAACCTTCGGACAGGGGTTAATGGCTACACCTTC
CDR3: CASRSNLRTGVNGYTF

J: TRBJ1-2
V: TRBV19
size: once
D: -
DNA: TGTGCCAGTAGCCGGGGTGAAGGCTATGGCTACACCTTC
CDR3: CASSRGEGYGYTF

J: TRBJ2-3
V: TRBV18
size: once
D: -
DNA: TGTGCCAGCTCACCCTTAGGGTCGACCCTCGATACGCAGTATTTT
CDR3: CASSPLGSTLDTQYF

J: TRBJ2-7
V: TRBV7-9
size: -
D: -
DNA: TGTGCCAGCAGCCAAGGAACCCAAAGGGCTTCCTACGAGCAGTACTTC
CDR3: CASSQGTQRASYEQYF

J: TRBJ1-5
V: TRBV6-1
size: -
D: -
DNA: TGTGCCAGCGCTCAGGGTGTGAATTGGGCCCAGCATTTT
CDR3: CASAQGVNWAQHF

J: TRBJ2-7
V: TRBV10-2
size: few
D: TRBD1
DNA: TGCGCCAGCAGGGGGACAGCATCCTACGAGCAGTACTTC
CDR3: CASRGTASYEQYF

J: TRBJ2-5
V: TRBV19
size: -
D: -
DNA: TGTGCCAGTAGCCGCCCTACAGGGCTCCAAGAGACCCAGTACTTC
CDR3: CASSRPTGLQETQYF

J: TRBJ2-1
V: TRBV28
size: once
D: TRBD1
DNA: TGTGCCAGCAGTTTCCTAACAGGGGGCCTGGGGGATAATGAGCAGTTCTTC
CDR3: CASSFLTGGLGDNEQFF